The T cell receptor beta chain described here comes from a study of identical twins. TCRdb re-called the 5' RACE reads with MiXCR, one entry per CDR3 protein. In the table there are about 200,000 distinct CDR3 sequences, 8% to 11% of which are singletons. V shed 0 bases and J shed 5 bases, with 17 bases lying between them. From germline, CDR1 is MNHEY and CDR2 SVGEGT. The CDR3 is made up of 16 amino acids. This rearrangement joins TRBV6-2 or TRBV6-3 to TRBJ2-7; TRBD2 is a possible D gene (6 bases). The receptor's source is a man aged 50 to 60 in good health. Sequenced input: memory T cells sorted from blood. CDR3 nucleotide sequence: TGTGCCAGCAGTTACTCGATAGCGGTCGGGGGTCACGAGCAGTACTTC. Amino acid sequence: CASSYSIAVGGHEQYF.